This TCR beta chain was sequenced for a study of vaccination effects on CD4 cells after COVID-19. Viral peptide pools were used in the ViraFEST assay to expand antigen-specific CD4+ T cells, and sequencing came afterward. Cultured cells yielded isolated CD4+ T cells after roughly 11 days. Supplemented with around 9.8 IU/ml IL-2 and 10 ug/ml peptides, a few million PBMC per well were kept in culture. Germline CDR1 SEHNR, CDR2 FQNEAQ (reference sequence). Trimming pared 1 base from V and 8 bases from J, leaving 18 bases between. There are 16 residues in the CDR3. The study, taken as a whole, reports: Healthy vaccinees' vaccine-induced clones included only 1 of 255 that recognized common cold coronaviruses.

This clone was detected only once. The antigen is not known. Sequencing was performed with immunoSEQ multiplex PCR; in TCRdb, only in-frame clones are kept and a portion is missing. The sample consists of about 61,000 clones, approximately 80% of them appearing once. The source of this sequence is a human donor who received a COVID-19 vaccine. The sequencing used CD4+ T cells from PBMCs cultured with HCoV-229E spike peptides, collected before COVID-19 vaccination. This chain connects TRBV7-9 to TRBJ2-4; D is possibly TRBD1 (6 bases). CDR3 DNA: TGTGCCAGCAGCTTAGGACCCGGGACAAGCGTGGACATTCAGTACTTC. Translating gives CASSLGPGTSVDIQYF.